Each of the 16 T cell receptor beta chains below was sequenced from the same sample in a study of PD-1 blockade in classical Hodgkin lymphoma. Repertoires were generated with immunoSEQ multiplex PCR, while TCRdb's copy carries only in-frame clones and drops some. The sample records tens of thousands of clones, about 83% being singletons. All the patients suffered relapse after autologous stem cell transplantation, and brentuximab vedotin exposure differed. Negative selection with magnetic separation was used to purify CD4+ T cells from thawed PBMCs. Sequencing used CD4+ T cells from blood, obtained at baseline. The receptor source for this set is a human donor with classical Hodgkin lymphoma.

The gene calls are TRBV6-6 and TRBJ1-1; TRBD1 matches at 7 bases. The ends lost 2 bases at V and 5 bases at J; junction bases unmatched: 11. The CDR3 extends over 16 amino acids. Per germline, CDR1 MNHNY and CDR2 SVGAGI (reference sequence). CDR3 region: CASSYRETGRRTEAFF. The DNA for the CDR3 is TGTGCCAGCAGTTACCGAGAGACAGGGAGGAGAACTGAAGCTTTCTTT.

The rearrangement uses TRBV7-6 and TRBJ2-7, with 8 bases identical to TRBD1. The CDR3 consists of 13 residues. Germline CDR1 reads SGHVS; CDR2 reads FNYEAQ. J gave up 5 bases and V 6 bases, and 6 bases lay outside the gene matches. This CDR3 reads CASSWTGSNEQYF. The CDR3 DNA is TGTGCCAGCAGTTGGACAGGGTCGAACGAGCAGTACTTC.

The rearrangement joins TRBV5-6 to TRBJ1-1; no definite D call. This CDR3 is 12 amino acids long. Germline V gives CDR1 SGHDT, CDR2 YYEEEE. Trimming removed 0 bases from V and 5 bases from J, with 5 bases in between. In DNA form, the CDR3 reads TGTGCCAGCAGCTTGGCTACGACTGAAGCTTTCTTT. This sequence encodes CASSLATTEAFF. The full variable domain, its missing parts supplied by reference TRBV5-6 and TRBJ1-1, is DAGVTQSPTHLIKTRGQQVTLRCSPKSGHDTVSWYQQALGQGPQFIFQYYEEEERQRGNFPDRFSGHQFPNYSSELNVNALLLGDSALYLCASSLATTEAFFGQGTRLTVV.

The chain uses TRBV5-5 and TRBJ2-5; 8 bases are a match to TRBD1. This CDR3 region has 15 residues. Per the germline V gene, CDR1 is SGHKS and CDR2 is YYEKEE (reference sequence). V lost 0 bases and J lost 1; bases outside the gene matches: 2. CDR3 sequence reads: CASSLVTGAQETQYF. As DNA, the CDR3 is TGTGCCAGCAGCTTGGTGACAGGGGCCCAAGAGACCCAGTACTTC. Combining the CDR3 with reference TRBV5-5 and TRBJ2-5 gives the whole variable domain DAGVTQSPTHLIKTRGQQVTLRCSPISGHKSVSWYQQVLGQGPQFIFQYYEKEERGRGNFPDRFSARQFPNYSSELNVNALLLGDSALYLCASSLVTGAQETQYFGPGTRLLVL.

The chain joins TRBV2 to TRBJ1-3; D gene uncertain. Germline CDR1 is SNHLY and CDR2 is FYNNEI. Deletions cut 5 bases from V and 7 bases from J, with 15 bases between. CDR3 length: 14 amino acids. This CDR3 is CASSSPPRLNTIYF. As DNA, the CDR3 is TGTGCCAGCAGTTCGCCTCCCAGGCTCAACACCATATATTTT.

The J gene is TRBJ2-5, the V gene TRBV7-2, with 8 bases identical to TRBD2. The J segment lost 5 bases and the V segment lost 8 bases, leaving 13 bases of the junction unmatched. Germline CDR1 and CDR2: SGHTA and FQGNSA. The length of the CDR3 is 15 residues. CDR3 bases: TGTGCCAGCCGTCCCCCCGGGGGGGAATGGGAGACCCAGTACTTC. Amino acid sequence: CASRPPGGEWETQYF.

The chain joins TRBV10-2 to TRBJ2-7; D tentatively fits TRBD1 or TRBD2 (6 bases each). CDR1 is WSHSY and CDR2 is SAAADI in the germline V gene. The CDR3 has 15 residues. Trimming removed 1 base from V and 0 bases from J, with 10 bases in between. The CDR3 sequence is CASSEYGGISYEQYF. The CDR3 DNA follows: TGCGCCAGCAGTGAGTACGGGGGCATCTCCTACGAGCAGTACTTC.

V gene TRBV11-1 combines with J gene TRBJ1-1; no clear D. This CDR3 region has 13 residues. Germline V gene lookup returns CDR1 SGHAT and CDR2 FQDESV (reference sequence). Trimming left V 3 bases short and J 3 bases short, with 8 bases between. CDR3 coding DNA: TGTGCCAGCAGCTTGCTGGGATACACTGAAGCTTTCTTT. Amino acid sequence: CASSLLGYTEAFF.

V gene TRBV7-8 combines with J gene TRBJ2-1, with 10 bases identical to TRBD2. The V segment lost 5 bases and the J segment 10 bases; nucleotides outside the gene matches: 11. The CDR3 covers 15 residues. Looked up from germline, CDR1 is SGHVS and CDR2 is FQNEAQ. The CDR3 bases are TGTGCCAGCAGCCCTACTAGCGGGGCGACTACCGAGCAGTTCTTC. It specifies CASSPTSGATTEQFF.

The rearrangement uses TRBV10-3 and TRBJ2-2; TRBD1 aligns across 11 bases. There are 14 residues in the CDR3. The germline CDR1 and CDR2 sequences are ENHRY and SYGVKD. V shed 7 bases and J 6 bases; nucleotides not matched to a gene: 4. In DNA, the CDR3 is TGTGCCATCACAGGGACAGGGGGTGCCGGGGAGCTGTTTTTT. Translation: CAITGTGGAGELFF.

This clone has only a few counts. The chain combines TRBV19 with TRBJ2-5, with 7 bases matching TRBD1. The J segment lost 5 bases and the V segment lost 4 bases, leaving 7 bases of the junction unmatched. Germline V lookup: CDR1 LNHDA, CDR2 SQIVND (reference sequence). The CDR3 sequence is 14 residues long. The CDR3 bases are TGTGCCAGTAGTAACAGGGGAGTAGGGGAGACCCAGTACTTC. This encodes CASSNRGVGETQYF. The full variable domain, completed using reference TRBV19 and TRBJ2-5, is DGGITQSPKYLFRKEGQNVTLSCEQNLNHDAMYWYRQDPGQGLRLIYYSQIVNDFQKGDIAEGYSVSREKKESFPLTVTSAQKNPTAFYLCASSNRGVGETQYFGPGTRLLVL.

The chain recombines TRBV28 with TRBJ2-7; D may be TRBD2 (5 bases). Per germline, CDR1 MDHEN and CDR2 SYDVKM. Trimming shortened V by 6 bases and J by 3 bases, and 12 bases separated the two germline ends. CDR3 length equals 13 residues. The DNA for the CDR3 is TGTGCCAGCAGCCCCGGGAACCTCTACGAGCAGTACTTC. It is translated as CASSPGNLYEQYF.

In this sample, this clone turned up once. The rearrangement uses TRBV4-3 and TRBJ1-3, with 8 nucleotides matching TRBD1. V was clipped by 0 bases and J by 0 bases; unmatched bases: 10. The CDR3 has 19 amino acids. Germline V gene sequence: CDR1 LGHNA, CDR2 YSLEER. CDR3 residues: CASSQDGPGGLISGNTIYF. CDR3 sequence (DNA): TGCGCCAGCAGCCAAGATGGGCCAGGGGGCCTTATCTCTGGAAACACCATATATTTT.

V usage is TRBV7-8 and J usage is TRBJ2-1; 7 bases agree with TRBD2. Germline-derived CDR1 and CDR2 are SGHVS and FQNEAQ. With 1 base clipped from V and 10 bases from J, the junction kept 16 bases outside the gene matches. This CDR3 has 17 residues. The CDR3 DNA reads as TGTGCCAGCAGCTTAGTTGGAGGACTAGGAGGACTGGGGGAGCAGTTCTTC. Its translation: CASSLVGGLGGLGEQFF.

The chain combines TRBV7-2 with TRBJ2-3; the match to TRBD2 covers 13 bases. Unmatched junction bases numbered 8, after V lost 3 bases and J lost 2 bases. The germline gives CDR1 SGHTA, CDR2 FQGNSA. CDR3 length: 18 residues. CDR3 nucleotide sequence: TGTGCCAGCAGCTTGGGTAGGACTAGCGGGGGCCTCACAGATACGCAGTATTTT. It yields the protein CASSLGRTSGGLTDTQYF.

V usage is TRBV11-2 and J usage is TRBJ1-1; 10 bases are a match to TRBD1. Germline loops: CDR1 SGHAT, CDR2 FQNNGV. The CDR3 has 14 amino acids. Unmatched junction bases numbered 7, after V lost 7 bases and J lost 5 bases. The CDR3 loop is CASNPTGGATEAFF. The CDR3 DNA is TGTGCCAGCAACCCGACAGGGGGCGCAACTGAAGCTTTCTTT.